This TCR beta chain is from a study of shared clonotypes between healthy human individuals (dated by TCRdb to the early 2020s). Describing the broader study: A few men and a couple of women, aged 18 to 49 years, made up the cohort. For each donor, CD4 naive and CD4 memory were each given three plates, CD8 naive was given two plates, and CD8 memory was given one plate. Libraries were prepared and TCR repertoires were sequenced by different laboratories using diverse techniques, in order to increase sequencing depth and limit assay-specific biases. The study deeply sequenced blood TCR repertoires of about 5 healthy adults to estimate repertoire size and the extent of clonotype sharing between individuals. Leukapheresis yielded between about 0.94 and 8.9 billion PBMCs per donor. Results and caveats for the whole study, not just this receptor: The genetic and exposure-history diversity represented was limited by the small number of donors. Sampling was limited to blood, and TCR repertoires in tissue likely differ from TCR repertoires in blood. Pairwise subsampling indicated that sequencing depth was expected to affect the degree of clonotype sharing among donors. Around 5% of naive CD4, roughly 3.5% of naive CD8, roughly 2.5% of memory CD4, and less than 0.45% of memory CD8 clonotypes were shared across several donors. Higher generation probabilities were observed for clonotypes shared by all four sorted-subset donors than for non-shared clonotypes. Larger estimated clonotype richness was generally found for naive subsets than for memory subsets. Incomplete sequencing was indicated by rarefaction of sorted-subset datasets, despite the large sequencing depth.

The V end gives up 2 bases and the J end 3 bases, leaving 5 bases in the junction not matched to a gene. Its CDR3 holds 14 amino acids, cysteine through phenylalanine. Kept here is only the CDR3 DNA, which spans 42 bases and is read in frame from base 1. Based on the germline V gene, the CDR1 and CDR2 sequences are SGHDT and YYEEEE. Of note for this clone: Its antigen remains undetermined. No base quality values were provided; no much bigger clone lies one nucleotide off.

Using the deep immunoSEQ assay, multiplex PCR amplified TCR CDR3 regions from genomic DNA. Genomic DNA extracted from each cell subset was distributed evenly over all wells of several immunoSEQ 96-well plates, and each plate served as one replicate. For sorted subsets, approximately 200 ng of genomic DNA, equivalent to some 33,000 T cell genomes, went into each replicate PCR. Purified libraries were quantified with a Qubit 3.0 fluorometer, sized on a Bioanalyzer 2100, and re-quantified with the KAPA Library Quantification kit. Each immunoSEQ 96-well plate was sequenced on its own single-read 150-cycle Illumina NextSeq 550 flow cell. The paper's data handling went like this. The immunoSEQ output contained only junctional sequences without quality scores, so filtering could not match that applied to full-length reads. Sequences were annotated with PyIR, a Python wrapper for IgBLAST v1.9, and V/J genes and CDR3 were assigned using IMGT germline references. Reads were filtered out if the reads had weak V/J assignments (E-value above 1e-6), no CDR3, stop codons, out-of-frame junctions, or ambiguous translated residues. V3J clonotypes were defined by identical inferred V gene, J gene, and CDR3 amino acid sequence. The percentage overlap between two repertoires was calculated by dividing the number of shared unique clonotypes by the size of the smaller repertoire. Three approaches were used to assess repertoire richness: RTK rarefaction, the Chao1 estimator, and Recon v2.1 estimates of unobserved clonotypes. Generation probabilities were computed with OLGA for all TCRbeta clonotypes obtained by the gDNA method from a few donors. Not all clones reach the TCRdb copy of this immuneACCESS table, which keeps in-frame sequences only. Checked studies attribute under half of the gap to unresolved V genes and leave the rest unexplained. The V and J calls and clone size are taken from that table; D and trimming were inferred from the DNA. Present in this sample are about 2.5 million clones, roughly 92% of which were seen just once. The ten largest clonotypes hold around 0.4% of the sample.

Healthy HIV-negative adults with no recently reported acute infections or vaccinations were included as donors. Every donor was a Caucasian adult living in Nashville, Tennessee, USA. CD4+ T cells were enriched through magnetic negative selection, after which naive cells were positively selected on CD45RA and the remaining negative fraction served as the memory subset. Blood was obtained by leukapheresis, after which PBMCs were separated by Ficoll-Histopaque density gradient centrifugation and cryopreserved in liquid nitrogen vapor phase. Purity and quantity of every magnetically sorted T cell population were checked by analytical flow cytometry. Genomic DNA was isolated from each sorted fraction and quantified by UV absorbance on a Nanodrop 2000c.

The source material was naive CD4+ T cells from PBMCs. In light of the paper, this sample's cell subset or site label describes: CD45RA+ positively selected. This receptor was taken from a man younger than 35 in good health. Some clones in this sample may be carry-over from other donors' samples. The chain links TRBV5-6 with TRBJ2-7; the junction holds 7 bases that match TRBD2. The CDR3 in this case is CASSFAGLVYEQYF. DNA sequence: TGTGCCAGCAGCTTTGCTGGACTAGTCTACGAGCAGTACTTC.